This TCR beta chain originates from a study of regulatory T cells in long-lasting Graves disease (dated by TCRdb to the early 2020s). In terms of the full investigation: Antithyroid drugs had been taken for less than 3 months by newly diagnosed Graves' disease patients. Persistent Graves' disease patients were compared with newly diagnosed Graves' disease patients by peripheral blood TCR sequencing and RNA sequencing. A total of about 33 samples underwent TCR sequencing, from 13 patients with persistent Graves' disease and approximately 20 patients with newly diagnosed Graves' disease. The study was registered as a clinical trial and conducted in China.

The research as a whole found: Sequencing and analysis were limited to the TCR beta chain. TRBV28, TRBJ1-2 and TRBJ2-5 were preferentially used in persistent disease, while TRBV20-1 and TRBJ2-1 were favored in newly diagnosed disease. The study examined only peripheral blood because the primary lesion, thyroid tissue, could not be accessed. A larger number of public clonotypes was shared among persistent patients (more than 2,500) than among newly diagnosed patients (roughly 980). The small sample size was acknowledged by the authors as a limitation that may reduce accuracy. Compared with newly diagnosed patients, persistent Graves' disease patients had lower TCR Shannon entropy and fewer highly expanded clones, which suggests clonal expansion.

The CDR3 runs 16 residues from the cysteine to the phenylalanine. Solely the CDR3 DNA is kept, with 48 bases framed from the first base. V is pared back by 2 bases and J by 7 bases, with 16 bases lying between the germline termini. Via the germline V gene, CDR1 is SGDLS and CDR2 YYNGEE. Libraries came from multiplex PCR. This sample was sequenced with an Illumina HiSeq 4000. TCR beta libraries were built with iRepertoire HTBI primers and Arm-PCR amplification of CDR3 regions. Gel purification was performed on PCR products prior to sequencing. The published analysis was carried out like this. Gene usage analysis of CDR3 amino acid clonotypes used the 62 TRBV and more than 13 TRBJ segments found across samples. COPE and FqMerger were used to merge the filtered high-quality paired reads into contigs. BLAST was used to align contigs to the IMGT TRBV, TRBD and TRBJ reference genes, and CDR3 was defined following IMGT. Any clonotype with a frequency above 0.1% was counted as a highly expanded clone. Shannon entropy served as the measure of repertoire diversity, while the Gini coefficient captured V-J evenness. A clonotype found in more than one individual was treated as public. Clones were called with MiXCR by TCRdb after fastp trimmed the public reads at Q25, and only in-frame beta chains were retained. Identical CDR3 protein sequences are pooled into one entry, listed with their most common genes and DNA. The V and J calls reflect TCRdb's pipeline rather than the authors' work. Here the sample has under 700,000 distinct CDR3 sequences; roughly a sixth occur a single time. Together, the top ten hold 25% of the sample.

Turning to this clonotype: The specificity of this receptor is unknown. Base-call qualities are not available, and no considerably larger clone is one nucleotide away.

Explained via the paper, the time point label denotes: newly diagnosed GD, antithyroid drugs for less than 3 months. For both TCR sequencing and RNA sequencing, RNA was extracted from PBMCs in TRIzol. Graves' disease was diagnosed according to American Thyroid Association guidelines. Patients were recruited from an endocrinology department in Xi'an, China. From each patient, about 8.9 milliliters of peripheral blood was collected into an EDTA anticoagulant tube. Ficoll Paque Plus density gradient separation was used to isolate PBMCs, and no further T cell sorting was performed. RNA quality was checked with an Agilent 2100 Bioanalyzer and agarose gel, and concentration with a NanoDrop 2000. Another study also made use of these data, one on T cells in Graves' hyperthyroidism and ophthalmopathy. The second study's paper adds: Graves' hyperthyroidism was defined as stable when no progression to ophthalmopathy occurred over 18 months of follow-up. The hyperthyroidism patients were between 18 and 65 years old and newly diagnosed, with a disease duration of less than 2 months. Any patient with an uncontrolled infection, another autoimmune disease, pregnancy or lactation was excluded. Diagnoses were based on clinical symptoms, serum thyroxine and TRAb, thyroid ultrasound and orbital computed tomography. A first-round RT-PCR of the TCR CDR3 used the HTBI primer set with the Qiagen OneStep RT-PCR kit. Blood samples also contained most of the expanded thyroid clonotypes (frequency above 0.001), which suggests that blood repertoires may reflect thyroid immune responses. A 13 V-J signature model separated ophthalmopathy from stable hyperthyroidism, with approximately 86% sensitivity and roughly 81% specificity in cross-validation and 80%/75% in testing. In validation, the model predicted progression to ophthalmopathy a median of about 5.9 months before onset, with about 64% sensitivity and roughly 77% specificity. A discovery cohort of around 98 patients, about 40 with Graves' ophthalmopathy and 55 to 60 with stable Graves' hyperthyroidism, was used to find distinguishing TCR V-J signatures. Prospective prediction of ophthalmopathy was tested in an independent validation cohort of about 19 hyperthyroidism patients and 17 patients who later progressed to ophthalmopathy. For training and testing, the roughly 93 patients in the discovery cohort were randomly divided in a 7:3 ratio. Thyroid tissue and blood T-cell repertoires from six Graves' hyperthyroidism patients were also compared in the study. After sampling, hyperthyroidism patients received methimazole starting at 30 mg daily, and ophthalmopathy patients received high-dose intravenous methylprednisolone. A second multiplex PCR round built the libraries, followed by size selection and purification. Libraries were sequenced paired-end with 100 bp reads on an Illumina HiSeq2000. SOAPnuke was used to process the raw data, with reads discarded if the reads contained adapters or uncalled bases, had a mean Phred below 15, or lacked an exact constant-primer or identifier match. High-quality paired reads were merged with COPE v1.2.5, and unique nucleotide sequences were defined as clonotypes. MiTCR v1.1 was used to align clonotypes to the IMGT TRBV, TRBD and TRBJ reference segments. Analysis was restricted to V-J combinations with a frequency above 0.0001, which covered roughly 99% of repertoires. A TCS score was defined as the ratio of F50 (clonal expansion) to E x V (chaos), with BLOSUM62-based TCRdist applied between CDR3 peptides within each V-J. Welch's t-statistics and random forest reduced just over 500 V-J features to some 14, which were used in a naive Bayes classifier (R e1071). No statistical method was used to fix the sample size in advance, and group allocation was not hidden from the investigators. TCR Vbeta CDR3 sequencing of 130 to 150 peripheral blood samples (around 45 ophthalmopathy, 75 to 80 hyperthyroidism and roughly 17 progressor patients) is reported in the paper.

The rearrangement joined TRBV9 to TRBJ1-6; 6 matching bases give a weak D call of TRBD1. Here the sequenced sample was peripheral blood mononuclear cells (PBMCs), taken at new diagnosis, from a patient treated with antithyroid drugs. The sequence came from a woman in her forties or fifties with Graves disease. Donor details come from another sample of the same person, matched by shared clones. The nucleotides are TGTGCCAGCAGCGTCGATTCCAGGGGATACAATTCACCCCTCCACTTT. This is translated as CASSVDSRGYNSPLHF.